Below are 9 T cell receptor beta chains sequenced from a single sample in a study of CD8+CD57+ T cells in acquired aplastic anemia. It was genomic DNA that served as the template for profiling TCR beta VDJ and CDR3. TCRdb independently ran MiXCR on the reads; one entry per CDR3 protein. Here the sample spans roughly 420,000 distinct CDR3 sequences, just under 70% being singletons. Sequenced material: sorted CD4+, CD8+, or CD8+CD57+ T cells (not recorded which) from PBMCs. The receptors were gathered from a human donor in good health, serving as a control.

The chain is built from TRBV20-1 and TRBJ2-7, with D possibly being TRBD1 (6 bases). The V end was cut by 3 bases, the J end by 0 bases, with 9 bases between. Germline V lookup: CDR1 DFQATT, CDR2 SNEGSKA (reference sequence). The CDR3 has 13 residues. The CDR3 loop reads CSAREDSSYEQYF. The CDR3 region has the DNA TGCAGTGCTAGGGAGGACAGCTCCTACGAGCAGTACTTC.

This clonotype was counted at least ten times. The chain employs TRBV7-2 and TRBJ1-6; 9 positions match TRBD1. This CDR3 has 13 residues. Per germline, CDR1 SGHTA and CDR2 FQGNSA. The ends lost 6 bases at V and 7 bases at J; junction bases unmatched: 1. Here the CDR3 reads CASRTGGNSPLHF. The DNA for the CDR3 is TGTGCCAGCAGGACAGGGGGGAATTCACCCCTCCACTTT. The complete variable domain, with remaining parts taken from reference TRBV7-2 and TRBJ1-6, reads GAGVSQSPSNKVTEKGKDVELRCDPISGHTALYWYRQSLGQGLEFLIYFQGNSAPDKSGLPSDRFSAERTGGSVSTLTIQRTQQEDSAVYLCASRTGGNSPLHFGNGTRLTVT.

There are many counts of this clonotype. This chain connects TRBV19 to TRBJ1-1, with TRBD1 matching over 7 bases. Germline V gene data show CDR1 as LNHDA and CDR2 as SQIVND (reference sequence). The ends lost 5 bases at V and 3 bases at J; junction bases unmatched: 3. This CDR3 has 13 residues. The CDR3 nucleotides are TGTGCCAGTAGTGGACAGGTTGACACTGAAGCTTTCTTT. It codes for CASSGQVDTEAFF.

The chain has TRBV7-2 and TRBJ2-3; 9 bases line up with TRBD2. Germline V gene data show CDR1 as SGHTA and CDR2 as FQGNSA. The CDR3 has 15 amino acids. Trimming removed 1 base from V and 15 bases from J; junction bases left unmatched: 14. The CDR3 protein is CASSLGVAGAHSPYF. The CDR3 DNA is TGTGCCAGCAGCTTAGGGGTAGCGGGGGCACACTCACCTTATTTT.

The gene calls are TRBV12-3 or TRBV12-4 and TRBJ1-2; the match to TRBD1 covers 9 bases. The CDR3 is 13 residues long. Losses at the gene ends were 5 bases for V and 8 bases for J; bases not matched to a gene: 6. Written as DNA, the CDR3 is TGTGCCAGCAGTGGGACAGGGCGAGAGGGCTACACCTTC. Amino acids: CASSGTGREGYTF.

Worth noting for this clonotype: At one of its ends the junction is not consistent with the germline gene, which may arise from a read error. The CDR3 coding sequence is TGTGCCAGCAGCAATATGGGGGGTAGCTACACCTTC. It specifies CASSNMGGSYTF. The chain combines TRBV5-1 with TRBJ1-2; perhaps TRBD1 as D (5 bases). CDR1 is SGHRS, CDR2 YFSETQ, per germline. The CDR3 length is 12 residues.

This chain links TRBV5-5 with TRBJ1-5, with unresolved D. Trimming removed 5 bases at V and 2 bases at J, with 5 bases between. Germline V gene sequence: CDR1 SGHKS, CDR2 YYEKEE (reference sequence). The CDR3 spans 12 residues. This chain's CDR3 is CASRRRNQPQHF. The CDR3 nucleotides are TGTGCCAGCAGACGACGCAATCAGCCCCAGCATTTT.

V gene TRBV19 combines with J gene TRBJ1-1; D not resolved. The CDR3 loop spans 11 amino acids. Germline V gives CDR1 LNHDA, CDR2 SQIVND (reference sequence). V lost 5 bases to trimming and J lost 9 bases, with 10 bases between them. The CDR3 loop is CASSDGNKAFF. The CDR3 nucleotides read TGTGCCAGTAGTGATGGGAATAAAGCTTTCTTT.

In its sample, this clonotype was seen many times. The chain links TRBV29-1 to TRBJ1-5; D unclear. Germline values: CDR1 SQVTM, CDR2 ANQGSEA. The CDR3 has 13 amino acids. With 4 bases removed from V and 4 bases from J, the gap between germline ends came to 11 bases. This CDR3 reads CSVVTGGNQPQHF. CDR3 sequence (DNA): TGCAGCGTTGTGACGGGAGGGAATCAGCCCCAGCATTTT.